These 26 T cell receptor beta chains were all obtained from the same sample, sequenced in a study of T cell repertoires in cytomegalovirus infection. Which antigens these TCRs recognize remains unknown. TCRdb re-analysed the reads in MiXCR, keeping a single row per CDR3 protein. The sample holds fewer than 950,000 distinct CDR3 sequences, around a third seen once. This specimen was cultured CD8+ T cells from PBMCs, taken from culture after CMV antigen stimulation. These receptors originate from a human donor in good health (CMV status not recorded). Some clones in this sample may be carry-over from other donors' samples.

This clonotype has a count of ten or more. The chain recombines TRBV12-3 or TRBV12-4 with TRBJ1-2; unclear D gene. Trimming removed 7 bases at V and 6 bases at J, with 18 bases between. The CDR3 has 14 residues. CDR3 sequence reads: CASTRTVRVDGYTF. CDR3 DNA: TGTGCCAGCACCCGAACAGTACGTGTAGATGGCTACACCTTC.

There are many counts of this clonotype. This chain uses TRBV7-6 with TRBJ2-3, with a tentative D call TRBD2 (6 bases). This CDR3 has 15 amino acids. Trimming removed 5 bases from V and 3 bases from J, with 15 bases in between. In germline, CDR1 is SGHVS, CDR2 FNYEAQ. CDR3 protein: CASSPIAGWTDTQYF. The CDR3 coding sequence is TGTGCCAGCAGCCCCATTGCGGGGTGGACAGATACGCAGTATTTT.

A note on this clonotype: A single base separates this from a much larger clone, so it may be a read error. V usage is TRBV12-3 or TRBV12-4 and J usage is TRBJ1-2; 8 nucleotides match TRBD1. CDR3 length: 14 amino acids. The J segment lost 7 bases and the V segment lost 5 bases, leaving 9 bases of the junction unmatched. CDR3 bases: TGTGCCAGCAGTCCCTTCGACAGGGGTTTTGGCTACACCTTC. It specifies CASSPFDRGFGYTF.

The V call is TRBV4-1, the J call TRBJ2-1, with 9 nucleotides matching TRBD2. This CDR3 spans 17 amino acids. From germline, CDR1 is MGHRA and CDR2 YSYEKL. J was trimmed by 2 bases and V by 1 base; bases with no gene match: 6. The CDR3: CASSQALLAGTYNEQFF. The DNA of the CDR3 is TGCGCCAGCAGCCAAGCTCTACTAGCGGGTACCTACAATGAGCAGTTCTTC.

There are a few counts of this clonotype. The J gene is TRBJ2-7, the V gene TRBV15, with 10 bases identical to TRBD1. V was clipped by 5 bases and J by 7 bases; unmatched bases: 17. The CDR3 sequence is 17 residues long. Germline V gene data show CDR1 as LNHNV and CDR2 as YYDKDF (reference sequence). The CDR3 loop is CATSLARGQGETDEQYF. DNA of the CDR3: TGTGCCACCAGCCTAGCTAGAGGACAGGGGGAAACGGATGAGCAGTACTTC.

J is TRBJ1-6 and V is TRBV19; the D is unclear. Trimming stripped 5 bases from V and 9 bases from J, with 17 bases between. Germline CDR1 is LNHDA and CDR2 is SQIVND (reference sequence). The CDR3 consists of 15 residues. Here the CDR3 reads CASSVTLRRISPLHF. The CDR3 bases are TGTGCCAGTAGTGTGACACTCCGAAGGATTTCACCCCTCCACTTT.

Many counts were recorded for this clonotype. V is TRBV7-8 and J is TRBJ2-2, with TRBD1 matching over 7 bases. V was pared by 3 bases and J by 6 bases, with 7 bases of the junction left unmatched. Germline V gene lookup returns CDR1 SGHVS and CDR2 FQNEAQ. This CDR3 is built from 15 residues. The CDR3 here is CASSFTGVESGELFF. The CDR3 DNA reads TGTGCCAGCAGCTTTACAGGGGTAGAGTCCGGGGAGCTGTTTTTT.

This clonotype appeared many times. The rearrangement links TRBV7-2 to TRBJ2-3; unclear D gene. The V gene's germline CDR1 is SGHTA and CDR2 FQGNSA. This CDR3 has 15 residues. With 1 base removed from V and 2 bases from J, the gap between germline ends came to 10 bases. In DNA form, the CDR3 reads TGTGCCAGCAGCTTAGGCTATCGGTCCACAGATACGCAGTATTTT. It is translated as CASSLGYRSTDTQYF.

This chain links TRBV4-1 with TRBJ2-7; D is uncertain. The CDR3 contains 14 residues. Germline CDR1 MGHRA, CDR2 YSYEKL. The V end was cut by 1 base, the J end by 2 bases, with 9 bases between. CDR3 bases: TGCGCCAGCAGCCAAGCCCATTCCACCTACGAGCAGTACTTC. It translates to CASSQAHSTYEQYF.

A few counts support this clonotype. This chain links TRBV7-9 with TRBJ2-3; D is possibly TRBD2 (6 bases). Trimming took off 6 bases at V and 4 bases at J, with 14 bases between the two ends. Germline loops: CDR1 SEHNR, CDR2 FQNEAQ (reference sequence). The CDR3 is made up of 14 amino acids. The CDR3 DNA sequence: TGTGCCAGCAGTCTACCCCCGGGGGCAGATACGCAGTATTTT. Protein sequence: CASSLPPGADTQYF. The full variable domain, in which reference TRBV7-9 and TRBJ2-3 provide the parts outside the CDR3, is DTGVSQNPRHKITKRGQNVTFRCDPISEHNRLYWYRQTLGQGPEFLTYFQNEAQLEKSRLLSDRFSAERPKGSFSTLEIQRTEQGDSAMYLCASSLPPGADTQYFGPGTRLTVL.

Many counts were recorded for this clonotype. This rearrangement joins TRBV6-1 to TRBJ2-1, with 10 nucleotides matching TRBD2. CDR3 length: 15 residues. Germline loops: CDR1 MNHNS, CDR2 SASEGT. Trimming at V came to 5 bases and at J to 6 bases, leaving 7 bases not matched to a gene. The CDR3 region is CASSTSGGAANEQFF. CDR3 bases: TGTGCCAGCAGTACAAGCGGGGGGGCCGCCAATGAGCAGTTCTTC.

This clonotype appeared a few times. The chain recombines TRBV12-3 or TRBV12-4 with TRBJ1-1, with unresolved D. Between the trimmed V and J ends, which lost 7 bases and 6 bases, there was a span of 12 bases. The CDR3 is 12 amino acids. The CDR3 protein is CASTPLGAEAFF. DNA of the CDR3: TGTGCCAGCACCCCCCTGGGCGCTGAAGCTTTCTTT.

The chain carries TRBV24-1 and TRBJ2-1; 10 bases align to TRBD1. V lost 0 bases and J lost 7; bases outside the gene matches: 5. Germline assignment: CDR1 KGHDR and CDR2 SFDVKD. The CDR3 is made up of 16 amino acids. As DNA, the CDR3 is TGTGCCACCAGTGATTTGCCGGGACAGGGGAGAAATGAGCAGTTCTTC. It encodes CATSDLPGQGRNEQFF.

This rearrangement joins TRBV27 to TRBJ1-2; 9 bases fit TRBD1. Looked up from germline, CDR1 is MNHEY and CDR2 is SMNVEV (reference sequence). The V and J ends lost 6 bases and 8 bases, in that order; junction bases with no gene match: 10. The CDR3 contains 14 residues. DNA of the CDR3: TGTGCCAGCAGCAAGCCGGGACAGGGATTGGGCTACACCTTC. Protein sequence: CASSKPGQGLGYTF.

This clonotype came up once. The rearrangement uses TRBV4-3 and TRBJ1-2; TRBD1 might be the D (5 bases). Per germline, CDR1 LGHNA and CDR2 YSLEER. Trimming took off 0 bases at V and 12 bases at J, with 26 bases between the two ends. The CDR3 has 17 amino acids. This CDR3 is CASSQDLVGWDLVSNTF. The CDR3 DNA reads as TGCGCCAGCAGCCAAGATCTAGTTGGGTGGGACCTCGTATCCAACACCTTC.

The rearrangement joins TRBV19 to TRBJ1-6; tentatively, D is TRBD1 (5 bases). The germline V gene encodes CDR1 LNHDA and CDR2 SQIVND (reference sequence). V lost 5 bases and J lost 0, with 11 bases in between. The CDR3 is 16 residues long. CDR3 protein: CASSWDGSSYNSPLHF. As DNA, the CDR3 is TGTGCCAGTAGTTGGGACGGAAGCTCCTATAATTCACCCCTCCACTTT.

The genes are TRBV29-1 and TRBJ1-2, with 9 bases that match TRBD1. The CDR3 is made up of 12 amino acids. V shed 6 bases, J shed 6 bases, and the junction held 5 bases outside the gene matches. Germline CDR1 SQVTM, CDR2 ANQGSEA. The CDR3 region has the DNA TGCAGCGTCCCGGGACAGGGAGATGGCTACACCTTC. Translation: CSVPGQGDGYTF. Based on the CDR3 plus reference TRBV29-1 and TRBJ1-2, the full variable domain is SAVISQKPSRDICQRGTSLTIQCQVDSQVTMMFWYRQQPGQSLTLIATANQGSEATYESGFVIDKFPISRPNLTFSTLTVSNMSPEDSSIYLCSVPGQGDGYTFGSGTRLTVV.

The CDR3 sequence is CASSVRGGWGTDTQYF. The CDR3 DNA sequence: TGTGCCAGCAGCGTAAGAGGGGGATGGGGCACAGATACGCAGTATTTT. The rearrangement joins TRBV9 to TRBJ2-3, with D possibly being TRBD1 (6 bases). V lost 1 base and J 1 base, leaving 13 bases between the germline ends. CDR1 is SGDLS, CDR2 YYNGEE, per germline. This CDR3 has 16 residues.

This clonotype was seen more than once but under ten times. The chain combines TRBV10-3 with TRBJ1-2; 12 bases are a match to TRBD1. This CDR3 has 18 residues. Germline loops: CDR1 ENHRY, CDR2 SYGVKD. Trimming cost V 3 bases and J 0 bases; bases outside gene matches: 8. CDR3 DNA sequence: TGTGCCATCAGTGAAGGAGGGACAGGGGGCACCCCTAACTATGGCTACACCTTC. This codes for CAISEGGTGGTPNYGYTF.

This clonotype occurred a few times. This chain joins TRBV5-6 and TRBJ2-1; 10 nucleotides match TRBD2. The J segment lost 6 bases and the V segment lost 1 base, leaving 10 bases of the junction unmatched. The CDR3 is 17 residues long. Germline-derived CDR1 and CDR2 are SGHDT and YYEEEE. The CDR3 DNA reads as TGTGCCAGCAGCTTGACACCAGCGGGGGGGCCGGGCAATGAGCAGTTCTTC. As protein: CASSLTPAGGPGNEQFF.

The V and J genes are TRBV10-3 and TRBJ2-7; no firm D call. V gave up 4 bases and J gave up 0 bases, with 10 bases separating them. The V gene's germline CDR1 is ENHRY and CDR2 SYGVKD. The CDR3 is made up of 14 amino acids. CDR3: CAISASDGSYEQYV. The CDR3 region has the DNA TGTGCCATCAGTGCGTCAGACGGCTCCTACGAGCAGTACGTC.

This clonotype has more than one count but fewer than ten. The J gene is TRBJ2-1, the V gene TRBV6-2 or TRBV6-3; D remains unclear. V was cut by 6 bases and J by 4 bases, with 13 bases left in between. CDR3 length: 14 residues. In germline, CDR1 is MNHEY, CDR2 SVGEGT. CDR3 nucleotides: TGTGCCAGCAGCCCCCTTTCGGCATACAATGAGCAGTTCTTC. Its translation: CASSPLSAYNEQFF.

As DNA, the CDR3 is TGTGCCAGCAGTTACGCCAGCGAGCAGTACTTC. Its translation is CASSYASEQYF. This chain uses TRBV6-2 or TRBV6-3 with TRBJ2-7; no clear D gene. The V gene lost 2 bases and the J gene lost 6 bases, with 5 bases spanning the gap. In germline, CDR1 is MNHEY, CDR2 SVGEGT. The length of the CDR3 is 11 residues.

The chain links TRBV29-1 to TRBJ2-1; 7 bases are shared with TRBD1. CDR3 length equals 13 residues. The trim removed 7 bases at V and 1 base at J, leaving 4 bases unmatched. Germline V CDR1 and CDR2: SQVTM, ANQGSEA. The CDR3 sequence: CSGPGQSYNEQFF. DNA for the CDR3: TGCAGCGGGCCGGGACAGTCCTACAATGAGCAGTTCTTC.

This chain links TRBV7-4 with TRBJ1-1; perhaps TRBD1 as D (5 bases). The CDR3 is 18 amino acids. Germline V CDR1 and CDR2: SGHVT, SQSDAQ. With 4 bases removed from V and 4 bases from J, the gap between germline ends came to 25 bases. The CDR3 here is CASSSVGLPDRLGTEAFF. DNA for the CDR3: TGTGCCAGCAGCTCGGTAGGACTCCCAGACAGATTGGGCACTGAAGCTTTCTTT. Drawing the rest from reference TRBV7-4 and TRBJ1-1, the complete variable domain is GAGVSQSPRYKVAKRGRDVALRCDSISGHVTLYWYRQTLGQGSEVLTYSQSDAQRDKSGRPSGRFSAERPERSVSTLKIQRTEQGDSAVYLCASSSVGLPDRLGTEAFFGQGTRLTVV.

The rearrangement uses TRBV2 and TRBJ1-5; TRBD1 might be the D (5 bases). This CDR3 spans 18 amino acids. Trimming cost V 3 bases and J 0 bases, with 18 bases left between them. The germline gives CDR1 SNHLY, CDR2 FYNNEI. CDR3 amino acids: CASSDQFGRGASNQPQHF. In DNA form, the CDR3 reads TGTGCCAGCAGTGATCAGTTTGGGCGGGGCGCTAGCAATCAGCCCCAGCATTTT. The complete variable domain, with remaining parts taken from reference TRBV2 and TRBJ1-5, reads EPEVTQTPSHQVTQMGQEVILRCVPISNHLYFYWYRQILGQKVEFLVSFYNNEISEKSEIFDDQFSVERPDGSNFTLKIRSTKLEDSAMYFCASSDQFGRGASNQPQHFGDGTRLSIL.